The entry below describes one T cell receptor beta chain. Its antigen is as yet unknown. These data are taken from a study of T-cell memory formation after mild COVID-19. Across the study: TCR clusters showed largely donor specificity.

The study's findings and limits: Day 15 to 85 contracting clones showed balanced CD4/CD8; later expanders leaned CD4+.

Germline V gene sequence: CDR1 SGHRS, CDR2 YFSETQ. The CDR3 length is 13 residues. V shed 4 bases, J shed 5 bases, and the junction held 6 bases outside the gene matches. 5'RACE primed from the constant segment yielded TCR alpha and TCR beta cDNA libraries bearing sample barcodes and UMIs. TCRdb re-analysed the 5' RACE reads in MiXCR, keeping a single row per CDR3 protein. The table shows roughly 100,000 distinct CDR3 sequences, with about 15% occurring only once. This clonotype originated in a man between 18 and 35 years old who had mild COVID-19 (a few samples of this study predate the infection). Cell type and time point are not known. The sample consisted of PBMCs or a T cell subset sorted from them (not recorded which). This chain links TRBV5-1 with TRBJ2-7; 7 positions agree with TRBD1. The DNA for the CDR3 is TGCGCCAGCAGCCAGACAGGGACGCACGAGCAGTACTTC. This sequence encodes CASSQTGTHEQYF. Full variable domain (missing parts from reference TRBV5-1 and TRBJ2-7): KAGVTQTPRYLIKTRGQQVTLSCSPISGHRSVSWYQQTPGQGLQFLFEYFSETQRNKGNFPGRFSGRQFSNSRSEMNVSTLELGDSALYLCASSQTGTHEQYFGPGTRLTVT.